This entry features one T cell receptor (beta chain) sequence. Antigen specificity is unknown. There are 16 residues in the CDR3. Trimming cost V 3 bases and J 0 bases, with 12 bases left between them. Germline V CDR1 and CDR2: ENHRY, SYGVKD. The sample is drawn from a study of cytomegalovirus exposure and HLA in healthy donors. Study-wide findings and caveats: Three CMV-associated chains were confirmed in vitro to be specific for CMV antigens. The listing of some 170 TCR beta chains classed them as cytomegalovirus-associated. For TCR beta chains, V- and J-gene trimming was later linked to a missense DCLRE1C variant. Apparent HLA restriction characterized most CMV-associated TCR beta chains in a later analysis.

PCR used 60 Vbeta primers and 13 Jbeta primers. The method was immunoSEQ multiplex PCR; TCRdb's version includes in-frame clones alone and lacks a portion of them. Altogether 110,000 or so clones are present, over 75% being singletons, with the ten largest covering around 1.6%. The chain has TRBV10-3 and TRBJ1-3; tentative D call: TRBD1 (6 bases). The TCR originated in a woman aged 18-35 years in good health and CMV-seronegative. Sequencing used PBMCs. Here the CDR3 reads CAISDKGVFSGNTIYF. The CDR3 DNA is TGTGCCATCAGTGATAAGGGGGTTTTCTCTGGAAACACCATATATTTT.